A selection of T cell receptor beta chains follows, all from one sample in a study of early T cells in non-severe SARS-CoV-2 infection. TCRdb re-derived calls from the 5' RACE reads in MiXCR, one entry per CDR3 protein. The data hold 60,000 or so distinct CDR3 sequences, with approximately 11% observed a single time. The sequencing sample was made of whole blood. All receptors come from an adult who was a healthcare worker with PCR-confirmed SARS-CoV-2 infection or an uninfected control (not recorded which). Both conserved end residues are part of each CDR3. The D gene is left open where the match is weak. Not all rows give a size; the values are once, few, many and, for expanded clones, a class.

CDR3 protein,CDR3 DNA,J gene,V gene,D gene,clone size
CASSLGRPRDGYTF,TGCGCCAGCAGCTTGGGCCGCCCCAGGGATGGCTACACCTTC,TRBJ1-2,TRBV5-1,-,few
CASSFQASSYEQYF,TGCGCCAGCAGCTTCCAAGCGAGCTCCTACGAGCAGTACTTC,TRBJ2-7,TRBV5-1,-,many
CASSFSGPTEAFF,TGTGCCAGCAGCTTTTCAGGGCCAACTGAAGCTTTCTTT,TRBJ1-1,TRBV11-2,-,-
CASSLGGTGEAFF,TGTGCCAGCAGTTTAGGGGGGACAGGTGAAGCTTTCTTT,TRBJ1-1,TRBV28,TRBD1,few
CASSLALTDTQYF,TGTGCCAGCAGCTTAGCTCTCACAGATACGCAGTATTTT,TRBJ2-3,TRBV7-6,-,many
CASSLRWANQPQHF,TGTGCCAGCAGCTTAAGGTGGGCCAATCAGCCCCAGCATTTT,TRBJ1-5,TRBV5-6,-,many
CSARGQVYNEQFF,TGCAGTGCTAGAGGACAGGTCTACAATGAGCAGTTCTTC,TRBJ2-1,TRBV20-1,-,-
CASSIADSGTGYGYTF,TGTGCCAGTAGTATAGCCGATAGCGGTACCGGCTATGGCTACACCTTC,TRBJ1-2,TRBV19,-,-
CSARDLARGGPVGSPLHF,TGCAGTGCTAGAGACCTAGCGAGGGGGGGGCCTGTCGGTTCACCCCTCCACTTT,TRBJ1-6,TRBV20-1,-,-
CASTVSAGELFF,TGTGCCAGCACAGTTTCGGCCGGGGAGCTGTTTTTT,TRBJ2-2,TRBV21-1,-,-
CASGFTGQGRTEAFF,TGTGCTAGTGGTTTCACCGGACAGGGGCGCACTGAAGCTTTCTTT,TRBJ1-1,TRBV12-5,TRBD1,-
CASSLRQGTDTQYF,TGTGCCAGCAGCTTACGACAGGGGACAGATACGCAGTATTTT,TRBJ2-3,TRBV7-6,TRBD1,-
CASSLVGEGELFF,TGTGCCAGCAGTTTAGTAGGGGAAGGGGAGCTGTTTTTT,TRBJ2-2,TRBV12-3/TRBV12-4,-,-
CASSKPWTSGGDREQFF,TGTGCCAGCAGCAAACCCTGGACTAGCGGGGGGGACCGGGAGCAGTTCTTC,TRBJ2-1,TRBV21-1,-,many
CAISEGQSVAKNIQYF,TGTGCCATCAGTGAGGGGCAGTCCGTAGCCAAAAACATTCAGTACTTC,TRBJ2-4,TRBV10-3,-,few
CASSPGDNTEAFF,TGTGCCAGCAGCCCAGGGGATAACACTGAAGCTTTCTTT,TRBJ1-1,TRBV7-3,-,-
CASSLGQGMNTEAFF,TGCGCCAGCAGCTTGGGGCAGGGCATGAACACTGAAGCTTTCTTT,TRBJ1-1,TRBV5-1,-,many
CASSFPSGRNEQFF,TGTGCCAGCAGTTTCCCCAGCGGGCGTAATGAGCAGTTCTTC,TRBJ2-1,TRBV28,-,-
CASSLGASNQPQHF,TGTGCCAGTAGTTTAGGGGCTAGCAATCAGCCCCAGCATTTT,TRBJ1-5,TRBV19,-,few